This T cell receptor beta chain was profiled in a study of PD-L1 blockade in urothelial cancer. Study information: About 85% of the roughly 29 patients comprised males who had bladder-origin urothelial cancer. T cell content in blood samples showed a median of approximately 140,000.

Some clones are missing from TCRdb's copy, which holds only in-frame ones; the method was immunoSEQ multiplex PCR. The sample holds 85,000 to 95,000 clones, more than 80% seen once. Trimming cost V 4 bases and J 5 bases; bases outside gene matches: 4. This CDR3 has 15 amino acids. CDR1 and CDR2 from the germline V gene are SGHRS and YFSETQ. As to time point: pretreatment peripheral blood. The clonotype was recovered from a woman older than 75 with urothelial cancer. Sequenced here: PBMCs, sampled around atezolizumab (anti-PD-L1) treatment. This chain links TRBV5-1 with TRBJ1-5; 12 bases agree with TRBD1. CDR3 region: CASSPGTGGYQPQHF. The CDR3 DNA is TGCGCCAGCAGCCCAGGGACAGGGGGCTATCAGCCCCAGCATTTT.